Included here is one TCR beta chain sequence, with context. Generated by immunoSEQ multiplex PCR, the TCRdb table keeps only in-frame clones and is missing some. The sample consists of more than 550,000 clones, roughly 86% of them appearing once. The data were obtained in a study of shared T cell receptors in the human thymus. A further study also used this sample, focusing on human thymus T cells.

The TCR comes from a boy in the first two years of life with a congenital heart defect. The sample taken for sequencing was thymocytes.

In nucleotides, the CDR3 is TGTGCCAGCAGAAGTAAAAGACTAGCCAAAAACATTCAGTACTTC. This sequence encodes CASRSKRLAKNIQYF. The chain has TRBV6-5 and TRBJ2-4, with D unresolved. The CDR3 extends over 15 amino acids. Trimming stripped 6 bases from V and 0 bases from J, with 12 bases between. Germline loops: CDR1 MNHEY, CDR2 SVGAGI.